Listed below are T cell receptor beta chains from one sample, sequenced in a study of cytomegalovirus exposure and HLA in healthy donors. Data came from immunoSEQ multiplex PCR; TCRdb stores just in-frame clones and leaves some out. The table has more than 110,000 clones, about three quarters seen once. Sequenced sample: PBMCs. All receptors derive from a male donor in good health and CMV-seropositive. Each CDR3 is given with its conserved first and last residue. D genes are given only for firm matches. For some rows the clone size is stated as once, few or many, or as a class when expanded; others skip it.

j_call d_call clone_size v_call cdr3_nt cdr3_aa
TRBJ1-1 - - TRBV9 TGTGCCAGCAGCGTGGGCGGGGCCCCAGTGAACACTGAAGCTTTCTTT CASSVGGAPVNTEAFF
TRBJ2-1 - - TRBV4-1 TGCGCCAGCAGCCAAGATCTAGCTTTGTTCCCCTCAAACAATGAGCAGTTCTTC CASSQDLALFPSNNEQFF
TRBJ1-1 - - TRBV19 TGTGCCAGTACCACGGAAAGGGGTAAGACTGAAGCTTTCTTT CASTTERGKTEAFF
TRBJ1-5 TRBD1 - TRBV7-9 TGTGCCAGCAGCTCGTTAACAGGGGGCCCAAATCAGCCCCAGCATTTT CASSSLTGGPNQPQHF
TRBJ2-2 TRBD2 - TRBV5-6 TGTGCCAGCAGTCCCACTAGCGGGGTCCTGTTTTTT CASSPTSGVLFF
TRBJ1-5 TRBD1 - TRBV6-5 TGTGCCAGCAGGAGACAGGGAGGTCAGCCCCAGCATTTT CASRRQGGQPQHF
TRBJ2-3 - few TRBV9 TGTGCCAGCAGCGTAGAAAAAGCCACAGATACGCAGTATTTT CASSVEKATDTQYF
TRBJ2-6 - - TRBV6-5 TGTGCCAGCAGTCAGGTTGCTGGGGCCAACGTCCTGACTTTC CASSQVAGANVLTF
TRBJ2-2 - - TRBV4-3 TGCGCCAGCAGCCAAACTCTCCCGTTAACCGGGGAGCTGTTTTTT CASSQTLPLTGELFF
TRBJ1-1 - - TRBV6-5 TGTGCCAGCAGTTGGGGCAGGAGGAACACTGAAGCTTTCTTT CASSWGRRNTEAFF
TRBJ1-2 TRBD1 - TRBV27 TGTGCCAGCAGTTTACAGGGGGCGCGTTATGGCTACACCTTC CASSLQGARYGYTF
TRBJ1-2 TRBD1 - TRBV2 TGTGCCAGCAGTGATGGGACAGGGGAACCTGGCTACACCTTC CASSDGTGEPGYTF
TRBJ2-6 - few TRBV5-1 TGCGCCAGCAGCTTTAAGGGAGGCTCTGGGGCCAACGTCCTGACTTTC CASSFKGGSGANVLTF
TRBJ2-2 TRBD2 - TRBV19 TGTGCCAGTAGATGGGGGGGGAACACCGGGGAGCTGTTTTTT CASRWGGNTGELFF
TRBJ1-6 - few TRBV5-1 TGCGCCAGCAGCTTCAGCGGAAGCTCCTATAATTCACCCCTCCACTTT CASSFSGSSYNSPLHF
TRBJ1-6 - - TRBV7-9 TGTGCCAGCAGCTCGGACAGACTTCATTCACCCCTCCACTTT CASSSDRLHSPLHF
TRBJ1-4 - few TRBV6-1 TGTGCCAGCAGTGAAATAGGGGGAACTAATGAAAAACTGTTTTTT CASSEIGGTNEKLFF
TRBJ2-1 TRBD2 few TRBV19 TGTGCCACCTCACTAGCGGGGTACAATGAGCAGTTCTTC CATSLAGYNEQFF
TRBJ2-7 TRBD2 - TRBV6-1 TGTGCCAGCAAAAGCAAGCGGGAGGGCATGTGGGAGCAGTACTTC CASKSKREGMWEQYF
TRBJ2-1 - - TRBV10-1 TGCGCCAGCAGATCCACACGACAGCAATACAATGAGCAGTTCTTC CASRSTRQQYNEQFF
TRBJ1-5 TRBD1 few TRBV14 TGTGCCAGCAGCCAAGGGACAGGTTCAAATCAGCCCCAGCATTTT CASSQGTGSNQPQHF
TRBJ1-2 TRBD1 - TRBV19 TGTGCCAGTAGTAGGGACAGATCTAACTATGGCTACACCTTC CASSRDRSNYGYTF